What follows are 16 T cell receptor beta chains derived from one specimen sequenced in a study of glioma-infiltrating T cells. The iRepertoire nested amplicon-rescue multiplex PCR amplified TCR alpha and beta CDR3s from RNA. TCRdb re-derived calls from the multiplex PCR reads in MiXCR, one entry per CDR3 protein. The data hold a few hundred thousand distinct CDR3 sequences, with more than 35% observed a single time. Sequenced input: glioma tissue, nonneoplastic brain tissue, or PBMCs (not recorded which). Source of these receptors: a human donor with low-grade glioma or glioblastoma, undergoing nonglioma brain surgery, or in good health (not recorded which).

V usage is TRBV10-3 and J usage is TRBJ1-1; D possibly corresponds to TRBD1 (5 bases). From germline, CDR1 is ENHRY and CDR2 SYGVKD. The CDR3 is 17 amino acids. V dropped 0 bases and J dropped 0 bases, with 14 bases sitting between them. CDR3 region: CAISESGGLTMNTEAFF. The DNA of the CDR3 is TGTGCCATCAGTGAGTCTGGGGGTCTAACCATGAACACTGAAGCTTTCTTT.

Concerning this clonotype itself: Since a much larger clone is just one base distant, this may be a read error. CDR3 sequence reads: CDSSPTGQDYGYTF. CDR3 DNA: TGTGACAGCTCACCCACAGGTCAAGACTATGGCTACACCTTC. The gene calls are TRBV18 and TRBJ1-2; the D gene is possibly TRBD1 (5 bases). The CDR3 extends over 14 amino acids. CDR1 and CDR2 (germline): KGHSH, LQKENI.

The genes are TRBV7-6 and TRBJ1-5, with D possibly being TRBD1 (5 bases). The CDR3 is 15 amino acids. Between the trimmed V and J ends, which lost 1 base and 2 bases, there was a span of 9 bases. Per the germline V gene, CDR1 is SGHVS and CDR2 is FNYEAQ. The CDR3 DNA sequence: TGTGCCAGCAGCTTAGTAGAAGGGGGCAATCAGCCCCAGCATTTT. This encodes CASSLVEGGNQPQHF.

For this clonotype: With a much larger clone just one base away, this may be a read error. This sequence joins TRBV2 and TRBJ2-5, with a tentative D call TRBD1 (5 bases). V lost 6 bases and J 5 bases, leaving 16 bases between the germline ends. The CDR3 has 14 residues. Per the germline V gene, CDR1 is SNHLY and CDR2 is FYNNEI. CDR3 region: CASRGRVVRETQYF. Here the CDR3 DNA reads TGTGCCAGCAGGGGCAGGGTCGTTAGGGAGACCCAGTACTTC.

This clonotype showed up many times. The CDR3 spells CASSSFSSGANVLTF. The CDR3 DNA is TGTGCCAGCAGTTCTTTTAGCTCTGGGGCCAACGTCCTGACTTTC. V usage is TRBV27 and J usage is TRBJ2-6; no reliable D call. The V gene lost 4 bases and the J gene lost 0 bases, with 7 bases spanning the gap. CDR3 length equals 15 residues. Germline V gene sequence: CDR1 MNHEY, CDR2 SMNVEV (reference sequence).

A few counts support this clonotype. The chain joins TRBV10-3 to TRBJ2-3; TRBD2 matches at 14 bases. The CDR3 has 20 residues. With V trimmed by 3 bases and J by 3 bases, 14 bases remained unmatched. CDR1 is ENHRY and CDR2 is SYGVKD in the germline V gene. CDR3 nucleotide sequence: TGTGCCATCAGTGACCCGCCGGGACTAGCGGGAGTACGGGGAACAGATACGCAGTATTTT. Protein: CAISDPPGLAGVRGTDTQYF.

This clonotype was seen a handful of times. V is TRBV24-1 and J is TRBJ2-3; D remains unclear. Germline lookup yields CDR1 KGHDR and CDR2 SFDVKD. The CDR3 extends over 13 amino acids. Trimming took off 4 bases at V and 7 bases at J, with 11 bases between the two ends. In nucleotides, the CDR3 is TGTGCCACCAGTGACACCTTTGGAAATACGCAGTATTTT. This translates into CATSDTFGNTQYF.

CDR3 sequence reads: CASSVATWEWDTQYF. CDR3 DNA: TGTGCCAGCAGCGTAGCTACGTGGGAGTGGGATACGCAGTATTTT. The chain has TRBV9 and TRBJ2-3, with D perhaps TRBD2 (5 bases). CDR3 length: 15 residues. With 0 bases removed from V and 6 bases from J, the gap between germline ends came to 14 bases. Germline assignment: CDR1 SGDLS and CDR2 YYNGEE.

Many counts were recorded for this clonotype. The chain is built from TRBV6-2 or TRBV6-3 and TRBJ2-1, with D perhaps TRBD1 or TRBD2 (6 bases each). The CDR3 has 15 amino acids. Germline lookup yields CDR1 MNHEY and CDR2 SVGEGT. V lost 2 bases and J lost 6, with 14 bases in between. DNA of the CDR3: TGTGCCAGCAGTTACCTGGCAGGGGAGGTCAATGAGCAGTTCTTC. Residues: CASSYLAGEVNEQFF.

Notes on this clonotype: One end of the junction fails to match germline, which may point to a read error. CDR3 loop: CRASKAGGSHLQFF. CDR3 bases: TGCAGGGCTAGCAAAGCGGGAGGTAGTCATTTGCAGTTCTTC. The chain couples TRBV20-1 to TRBJ2-1; 9 nucleotides agree with TRBD2. The CDR3 is made up of 14 amino acids. The germline gives CDR1 DFQATT, CDR2 SNEGSKA (reference sequence).

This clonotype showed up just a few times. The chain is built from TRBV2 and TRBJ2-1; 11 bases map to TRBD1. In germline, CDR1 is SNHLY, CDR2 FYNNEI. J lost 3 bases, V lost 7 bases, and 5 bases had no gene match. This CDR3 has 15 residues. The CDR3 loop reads CASKQGTGGYNEQFF. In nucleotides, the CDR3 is TGTGCCAGCAAACAGGGGACAGGGGGCTACAATGAGCAGTTCTTC.

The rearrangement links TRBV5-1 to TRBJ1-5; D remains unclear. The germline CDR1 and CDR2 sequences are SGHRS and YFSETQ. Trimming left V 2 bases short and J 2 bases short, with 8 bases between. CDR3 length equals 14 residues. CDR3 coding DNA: TGCGCCAGCAGCTTAGGTCCCGGCAATCAGCCCCAGCATTTT. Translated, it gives CASSLGPGNQPQHF.

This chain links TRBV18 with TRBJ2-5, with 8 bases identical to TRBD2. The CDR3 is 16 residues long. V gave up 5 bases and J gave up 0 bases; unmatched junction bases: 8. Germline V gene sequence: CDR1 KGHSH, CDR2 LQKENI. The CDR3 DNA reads TGTGCCAGCTCAATCTCGAGCGGGAGCTACCAAGAGACCCAGTACTTC. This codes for CASSISSGSYQETQYF.

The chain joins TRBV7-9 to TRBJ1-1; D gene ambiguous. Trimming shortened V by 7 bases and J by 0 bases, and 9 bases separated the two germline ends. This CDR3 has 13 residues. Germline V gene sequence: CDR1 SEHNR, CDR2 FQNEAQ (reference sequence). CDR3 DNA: TGTGCCAGCACAGAAGTAATGAACACTGAAGCTTTCTTT. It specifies CASTEVMNTEAFF. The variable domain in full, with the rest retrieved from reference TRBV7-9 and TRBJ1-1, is DTGVSQNPRHKITKRGQNVTFRCDPISEHNRLYWYRQTLGQGPEFLTYFQNEAQLEKSRLLSDRFSAERPKGSFSTLEIQRTEQGDSAMYLCASTEVMNTEAFFGQGTRLTVV.

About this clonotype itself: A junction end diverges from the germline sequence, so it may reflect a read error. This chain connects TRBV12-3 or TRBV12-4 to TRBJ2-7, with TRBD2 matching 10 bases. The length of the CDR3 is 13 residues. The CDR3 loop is CAITSGALGEQCF. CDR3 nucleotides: TGTGCCATTACTAGCGGGGCTCTGGGGGAGCAGTGCTTC.

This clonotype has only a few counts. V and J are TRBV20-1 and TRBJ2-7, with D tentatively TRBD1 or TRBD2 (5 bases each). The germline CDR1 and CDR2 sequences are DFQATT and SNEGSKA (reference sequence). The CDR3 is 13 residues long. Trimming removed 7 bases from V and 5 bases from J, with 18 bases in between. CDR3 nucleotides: TGCAGTGGGACCCCCGGGACCAGGCACGAGCAGTACTTC. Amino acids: CSGTPGTRHEQYF.